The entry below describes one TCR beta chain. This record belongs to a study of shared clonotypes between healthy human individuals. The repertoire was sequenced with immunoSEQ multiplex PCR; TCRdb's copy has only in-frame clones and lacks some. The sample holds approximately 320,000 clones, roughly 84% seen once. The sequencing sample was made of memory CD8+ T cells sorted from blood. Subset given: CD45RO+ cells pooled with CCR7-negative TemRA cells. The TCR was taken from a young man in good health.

The CDR3 DNA reads TGTGCCAGCAGCTGGGGACAGGGTCCAAATCAGCCCCAGCATTTT. The encoded protein is CASSWGQGPNQPQHF. The chain joins TRBV13 to TRBJ1-5; TRBD1 matches 9 bases. The CDR3 is 15 residues long. In germline, CDR1 is PRHDT, CDR2 FYEKMQ (reference sequence). V dropped 4 bases and J dropped 4; count of bases not matched to a gene: 5.